Below, one TCR beta chain is given with its context. The data were taken from a study of CD8 T cells in Susac syndrome. Reverse transcription of about 0.5 to 1 ug RNA used random hexamers. immunoSEQ multiplex PCR amplified TCR beta CDR3 across 54 Vbeta, 13 Jbeta. TCRdb reprocessed the immunoSEQ multiplex PCR reads with MiXCR, giving one entry per CDR3 protein. The sample records more than 150,000 distinct CDR3 sequences, about 95% being singletons. The TCR originated in a human donor with Susac syndrome. The sequenced sample was CD8+ T cells from PBMCs.

The CDR3 spells CASSGRDPDREAFF. The CDR3 bases are TGTGCCAGCAGCGGCCGGGACCCCGATAGGGAAGCTTTCTTT. The rearrangement links TRBV9 to TRBJ1-1; TRBD1 might be the D (5 bases). CDR3 length equals 14 residues. Looked up from germline, CDR1 is SGDLS and CDR2 is YYNGEE. V lost 3 bases to trimming and J lost 8 bases, with 17 bases between them.